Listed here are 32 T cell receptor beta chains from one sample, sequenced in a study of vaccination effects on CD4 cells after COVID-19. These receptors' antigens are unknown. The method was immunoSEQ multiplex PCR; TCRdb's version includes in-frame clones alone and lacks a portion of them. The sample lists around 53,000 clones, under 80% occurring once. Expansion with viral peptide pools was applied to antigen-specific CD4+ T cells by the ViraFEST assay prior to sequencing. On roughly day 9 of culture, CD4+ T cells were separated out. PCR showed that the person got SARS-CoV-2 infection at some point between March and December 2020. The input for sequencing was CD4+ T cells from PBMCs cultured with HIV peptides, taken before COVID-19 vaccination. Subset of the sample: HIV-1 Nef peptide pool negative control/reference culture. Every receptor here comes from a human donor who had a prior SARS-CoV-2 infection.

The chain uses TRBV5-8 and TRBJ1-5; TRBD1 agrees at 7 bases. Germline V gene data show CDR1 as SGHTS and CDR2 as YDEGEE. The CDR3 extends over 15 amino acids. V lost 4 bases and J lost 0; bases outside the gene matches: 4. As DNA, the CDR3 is TGTGCCAGCAGCCCAGGGACAGATAGCAATCAGCCCCAGCATTTT. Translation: CASSPGTDSNQPQHF.

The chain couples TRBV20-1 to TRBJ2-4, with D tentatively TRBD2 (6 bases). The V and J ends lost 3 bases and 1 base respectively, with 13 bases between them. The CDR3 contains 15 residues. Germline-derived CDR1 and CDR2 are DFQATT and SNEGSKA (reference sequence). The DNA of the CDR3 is TGCAGTGCTAGTGCTGGGGAGGCGGCCAAAAACATTCAGTACTTC. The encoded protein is CSASAGEAAKNIQYF.

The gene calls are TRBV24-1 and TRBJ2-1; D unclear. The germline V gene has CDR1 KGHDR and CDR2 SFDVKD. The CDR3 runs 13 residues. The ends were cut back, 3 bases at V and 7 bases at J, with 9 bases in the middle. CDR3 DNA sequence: TGTGCCACCAGTGATCTTAGCCGGAATGAGCAGTTCTTC. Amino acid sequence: CATSDLSRNEQFF.

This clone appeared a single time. CDR3 nucleotide sequence: TGTGCCAGCAGCCCGCGCAGGGTCACAGATACGCAGTATTTT. Protein product: CASSPRRVTDTQYF. The chain links TRBV7-8 to TRBJ2-3, with a tentative D call TRBD1 (5 bases). CDR1 and CDR2 (germline): SGHVS, FQNEAQ. CDR3 length equals 14 residues. V gave up 5 bases and J gave up 2 bases, with 11 bases separating them. Full variable domain (missing parts from reference TRBV7-8 and TRBJ2-3): GAGVSQSPRYKVAKRGQDVALRCDPISGHVSLFWYQQALGQGPEFLTYFQNEAQLDKSGLPSDRFFAERPEGSVSTLKIQRTQQEDSAVYLCASSPRRVTDTQYFGPGTRLTVL.

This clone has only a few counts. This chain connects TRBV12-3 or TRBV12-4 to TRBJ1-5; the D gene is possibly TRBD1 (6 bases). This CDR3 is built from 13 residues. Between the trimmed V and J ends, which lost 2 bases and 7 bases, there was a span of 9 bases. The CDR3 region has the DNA TGTGCCAGCAGTTTATCAGGGGCGCAGCCCCAGCATTTT. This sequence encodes CASSLSGAQPQHF.

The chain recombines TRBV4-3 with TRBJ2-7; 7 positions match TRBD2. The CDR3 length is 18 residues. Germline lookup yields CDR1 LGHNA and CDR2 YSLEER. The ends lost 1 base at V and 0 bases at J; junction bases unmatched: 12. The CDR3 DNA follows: TGCGCCAGCAGCCAAGGGTGGTCGGGAGGCCCAAGCTCCTACGAGCAGTACTTC. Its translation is CASSQGWSGGPSSYEQYF.

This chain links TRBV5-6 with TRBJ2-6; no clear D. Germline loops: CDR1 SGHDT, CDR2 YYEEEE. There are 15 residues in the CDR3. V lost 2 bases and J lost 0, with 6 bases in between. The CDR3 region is CASSLTNSGANVLTF. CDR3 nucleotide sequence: TGTGCCAGCAGCTTAACGAACTCTGGGGCCAACGTCCTGACTTTC.

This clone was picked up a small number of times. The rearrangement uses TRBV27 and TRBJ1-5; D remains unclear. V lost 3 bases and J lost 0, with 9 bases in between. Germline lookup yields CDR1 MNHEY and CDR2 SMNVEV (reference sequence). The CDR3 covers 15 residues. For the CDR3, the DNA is TGTGCCAGCAGTTTCAGTGTCAATAGCAATCAGCCCCAGCATTTT. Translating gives CASSFSVNSNQPQHF.

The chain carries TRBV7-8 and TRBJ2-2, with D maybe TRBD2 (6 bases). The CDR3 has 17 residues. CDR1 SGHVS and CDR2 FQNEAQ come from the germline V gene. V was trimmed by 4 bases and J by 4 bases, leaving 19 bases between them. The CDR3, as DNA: TGTGCCAGCAGCTCTCGTGTGGGAAGGCGGGGCACCGGGGAGCTGTTTTTT. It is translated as CASSSRVGRRGTGELFF. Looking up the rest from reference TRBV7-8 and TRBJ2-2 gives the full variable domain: GAGVSQSPRYKVAKRGQDVALRCDPISGHVSLFWYQQALGQGPEFLTYFQNEAQLDKSGLPSDRFFAERPEGSVSTLKIQRTQQEDSAVYLCASSSRVGRRGTGELFFGEGSRLTVL.

The CDR3 DNA follows: TGTGCCAGCAGCTCAGGGGGAACTGAAGCTTTCTTT. Amino acid sequence: CASSSGGTEAFF. The chain is built from TRBV7-3 and TRBJ1-1, with 7 bases aligning to TRBD1. This CDR3 is 12 amino acids long. Germline V gene sequence: CDR1 SGHTA, CDR2 FQGTGA. Trimming at V came to 4 bases and at J to 5 bases, leaving 1 base not matched to a gene.

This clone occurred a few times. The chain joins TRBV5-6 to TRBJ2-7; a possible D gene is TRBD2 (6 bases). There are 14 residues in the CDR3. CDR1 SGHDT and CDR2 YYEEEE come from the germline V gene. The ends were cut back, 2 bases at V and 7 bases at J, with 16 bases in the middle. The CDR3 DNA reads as TGTGCCAGCAGCTTTGATCGCGGGATTAAGGAGCAGTACTTC. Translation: CASSFDRGIKEQYF.

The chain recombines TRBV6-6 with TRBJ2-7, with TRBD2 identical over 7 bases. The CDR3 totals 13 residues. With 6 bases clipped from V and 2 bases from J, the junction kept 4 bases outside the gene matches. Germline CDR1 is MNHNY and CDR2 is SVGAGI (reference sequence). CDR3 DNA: TGTGCCAGCAGGCCTAGCGGAACCTACGAGCAGTACTTC. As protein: CASRPSGTYEQYF.

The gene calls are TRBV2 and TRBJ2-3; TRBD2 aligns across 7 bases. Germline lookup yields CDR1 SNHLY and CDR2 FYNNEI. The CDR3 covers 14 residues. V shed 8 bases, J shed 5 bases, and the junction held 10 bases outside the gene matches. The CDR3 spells CASRRLASGDTQYF. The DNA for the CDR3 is TGTGCCAGCCGCAGACTAGCTAGCGGAGATACGCAGTATTTT.

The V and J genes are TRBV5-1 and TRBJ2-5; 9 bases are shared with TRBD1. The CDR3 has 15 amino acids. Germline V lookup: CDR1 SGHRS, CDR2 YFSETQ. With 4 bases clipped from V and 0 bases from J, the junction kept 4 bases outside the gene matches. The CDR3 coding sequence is TGCGCCAGCAGCAGGACAGGGGCTCACCAAGAGACCCAGTACTTC. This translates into CASSRTGAHQETQYF.

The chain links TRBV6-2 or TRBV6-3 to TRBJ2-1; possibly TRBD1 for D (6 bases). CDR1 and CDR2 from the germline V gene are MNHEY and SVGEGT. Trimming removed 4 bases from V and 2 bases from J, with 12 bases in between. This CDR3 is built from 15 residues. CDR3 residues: CASSSLAGAYNEQFF. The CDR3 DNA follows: TGTGCCAGCAGTTCACTCGCAGGGGCCTACAATGAGCAGTTCTTC.

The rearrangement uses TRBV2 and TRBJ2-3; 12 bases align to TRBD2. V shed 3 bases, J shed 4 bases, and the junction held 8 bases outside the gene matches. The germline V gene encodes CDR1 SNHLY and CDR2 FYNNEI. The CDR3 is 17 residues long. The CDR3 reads CASSDPTSGRSPDTQYF. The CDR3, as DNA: TGTGCCAGCAGTGACCCGACTAGCGGGAGATCGCCAGATACGCAGTATTTT. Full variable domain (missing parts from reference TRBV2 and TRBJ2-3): EPEVTQTPSHQVTQMGQEVILRCVPISNHLYFYWYRQILGQKVEFLVSFYNNEISEKSEIFDDQFSVERPDGSNFTLKIRSTKLEDSAMYFCASSDPTSGRSPDTQYFGPGTRLTVL.

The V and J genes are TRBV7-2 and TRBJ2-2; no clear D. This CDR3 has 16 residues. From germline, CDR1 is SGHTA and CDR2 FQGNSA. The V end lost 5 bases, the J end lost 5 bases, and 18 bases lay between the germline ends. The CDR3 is CASSPRVRMSTGELFF. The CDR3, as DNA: TGTGCCAGCAGCCCTAGGGTCCGGATGTCGACCGGGGAGCTGTTTTTT.

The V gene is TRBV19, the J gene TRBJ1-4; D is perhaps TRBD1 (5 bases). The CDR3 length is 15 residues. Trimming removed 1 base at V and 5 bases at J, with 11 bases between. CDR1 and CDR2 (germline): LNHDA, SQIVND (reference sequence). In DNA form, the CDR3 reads TGTGCCAGTAGTATAGGCGGGGCCTCAAATGAAAAACTGTTTTTT. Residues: CASSIGGASNEKLFF. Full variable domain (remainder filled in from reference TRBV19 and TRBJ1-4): DGGITQSPKYLFRKEGQNVTLSCEQNLNHDAMYWYRQDPGQGLRLIYYSQIVNDFQKGDIAEGYSVSREKKESFPLTVTSAQKNPTAFYLCASSIGGASNEKLFFGSGTQLSVL.

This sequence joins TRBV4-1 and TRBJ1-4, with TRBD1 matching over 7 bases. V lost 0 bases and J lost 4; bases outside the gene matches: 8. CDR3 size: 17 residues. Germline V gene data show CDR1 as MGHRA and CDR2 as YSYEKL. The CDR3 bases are TGCGCCAGCAGCCAAGAGTCGTCGGACAGGAGTAATGAAAAACTGTTTTTT. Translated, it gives CASSQESSDRSNEKLFF.

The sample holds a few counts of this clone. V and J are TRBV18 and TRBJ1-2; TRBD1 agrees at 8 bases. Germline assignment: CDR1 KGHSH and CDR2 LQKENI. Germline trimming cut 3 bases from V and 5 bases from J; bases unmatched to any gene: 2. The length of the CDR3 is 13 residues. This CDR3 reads CASSPGTGYGYTF. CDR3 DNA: TGTGCCAGCTCACCGGGGACAGGTTATGGCTACACCTTC.

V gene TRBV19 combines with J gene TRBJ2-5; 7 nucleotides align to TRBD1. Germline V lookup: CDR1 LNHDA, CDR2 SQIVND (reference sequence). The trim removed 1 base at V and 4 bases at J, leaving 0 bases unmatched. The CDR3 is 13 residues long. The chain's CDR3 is CASSIAGGETQYF. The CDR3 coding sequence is TGTGCCAGTAGTATAGCAGGGGGAGAGACCCAGTACTTC.

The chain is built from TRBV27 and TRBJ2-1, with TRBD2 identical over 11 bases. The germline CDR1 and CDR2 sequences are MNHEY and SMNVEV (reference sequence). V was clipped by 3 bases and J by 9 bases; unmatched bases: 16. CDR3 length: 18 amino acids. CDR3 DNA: TGTGCCAGCAGTTTTTTGGCTAGCGGGGGGTGGGTGGTCGGTGAGCAGTTCTTC. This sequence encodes CASSFLASGGWVVGEQFF.

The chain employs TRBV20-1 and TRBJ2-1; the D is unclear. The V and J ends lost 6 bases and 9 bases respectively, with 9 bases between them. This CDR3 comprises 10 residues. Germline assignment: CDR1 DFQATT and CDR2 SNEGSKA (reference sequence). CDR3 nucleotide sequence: TGCAGTGCCCGACGGTCTGAGCAGTTCTTC. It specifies CSARRSEQFF.

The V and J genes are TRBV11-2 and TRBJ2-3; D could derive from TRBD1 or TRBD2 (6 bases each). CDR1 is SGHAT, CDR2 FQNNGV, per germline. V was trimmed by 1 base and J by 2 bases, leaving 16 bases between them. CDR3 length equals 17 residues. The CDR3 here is CASSLVGGGVNTDTQYF. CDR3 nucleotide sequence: TGTGCCAGCAGCTTAGTTGGAGGGGGAGTGAACACAGATACGCAGTATTTT.

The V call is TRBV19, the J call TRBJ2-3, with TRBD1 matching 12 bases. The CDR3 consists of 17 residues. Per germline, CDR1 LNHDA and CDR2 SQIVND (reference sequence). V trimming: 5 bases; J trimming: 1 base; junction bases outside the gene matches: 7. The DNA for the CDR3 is TGTGCCAGTAGTTCCGGGGACAGGGGGCCAGGCACAGATACGCAGTATTTT. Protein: CASSSGDRGPGTDTQYF.

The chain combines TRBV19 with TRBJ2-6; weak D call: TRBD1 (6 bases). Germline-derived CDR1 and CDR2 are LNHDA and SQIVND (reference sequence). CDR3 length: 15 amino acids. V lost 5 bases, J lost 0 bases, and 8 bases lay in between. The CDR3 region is CASSAQGSGANVLTF. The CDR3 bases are TGTGCCAGTAGTGCACAGGGCTCTGGGGCCAACGTCCTGACTTTC.

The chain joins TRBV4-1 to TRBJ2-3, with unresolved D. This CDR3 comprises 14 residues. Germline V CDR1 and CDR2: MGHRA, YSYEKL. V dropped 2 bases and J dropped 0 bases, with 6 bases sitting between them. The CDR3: CASSQLPSTDTQYF. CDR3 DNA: TGCGCCAGCAGCCAACTCCCTAGCACAGATACGCAGTATTTT.

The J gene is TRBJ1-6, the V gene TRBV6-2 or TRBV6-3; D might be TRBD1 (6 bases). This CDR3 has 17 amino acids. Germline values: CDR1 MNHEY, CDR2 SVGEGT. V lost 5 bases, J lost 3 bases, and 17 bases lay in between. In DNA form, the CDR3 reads TGTGCCAGCAGTCGTAGAGACCAGGGGTACTATAATTCACCCCTCCACTTT. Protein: CASSRRDQGYYNSPLHF.

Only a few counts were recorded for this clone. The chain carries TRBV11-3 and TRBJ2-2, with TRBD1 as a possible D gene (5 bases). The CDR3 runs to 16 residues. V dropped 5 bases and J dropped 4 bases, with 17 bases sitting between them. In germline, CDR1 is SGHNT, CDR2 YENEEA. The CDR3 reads CASSLFGGAGTGELFF. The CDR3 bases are TGTGCCAGCAGCCTCTTCGGTGGGGCAGGCACCGGGGAGCTGTTTTTT.

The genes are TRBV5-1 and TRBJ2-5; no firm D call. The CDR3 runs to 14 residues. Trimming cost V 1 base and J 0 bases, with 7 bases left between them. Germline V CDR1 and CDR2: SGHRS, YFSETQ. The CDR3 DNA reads TGCGCCAGCAGCTTGTTACGGAACCAAGAGACCCAGTACTTC. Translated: CASSLLRNQETQYF.

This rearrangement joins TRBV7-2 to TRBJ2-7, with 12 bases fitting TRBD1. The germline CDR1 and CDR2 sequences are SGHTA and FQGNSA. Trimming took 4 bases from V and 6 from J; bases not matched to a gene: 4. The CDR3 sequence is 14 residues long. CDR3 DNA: TGTGCCAGCAGCTGGGACAGGGGGCGCGGCGAGCAGTACTTC. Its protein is CASSWDRGRGEQYF.

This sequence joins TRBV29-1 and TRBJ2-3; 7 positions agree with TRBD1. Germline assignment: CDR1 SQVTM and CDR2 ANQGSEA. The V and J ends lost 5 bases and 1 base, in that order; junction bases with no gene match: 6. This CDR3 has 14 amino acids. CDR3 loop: CSVNRGSGTDTQYF. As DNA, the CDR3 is TGCAGCGTTAACAGGGGCTCTGGCACAGATACGCAGTATTTT.